This record looks at one TCR beta chain sequence and its context. The sample comes from a study of cytomegalovirus exposure and HLA in healthy donors. A multiplex PCR was run with 60 Vbeta primers and 13 Jbeta primers. Clones were read by immunoSEQ multiplex PCR, and TCRdb kept only the in-frame ones, dropping some. The sample has 150,000 to 250,000 clones. The CDR3 sequence is 14 residues long. Per the germline V gene, CDR1 is SNHLY and CDR2 is FYNNEI. The ends were cut back, 8 bases at V and 7 bases at J, with 17 bases in the middle. The receptor comes from a boy under 18 in good health and CMV-seronegative. The V call is TRBV2, the J call TRBJ2-2; possibly TRBD2 for D (6 bases). The sequenced material came from PBMCs. In DNA form, the CDR3 reads TGTGCCAGCGCGGGACTGGGACTGATCGGGGAGCTGTTTTTT. This translates into CASAGLGLIGELFF.